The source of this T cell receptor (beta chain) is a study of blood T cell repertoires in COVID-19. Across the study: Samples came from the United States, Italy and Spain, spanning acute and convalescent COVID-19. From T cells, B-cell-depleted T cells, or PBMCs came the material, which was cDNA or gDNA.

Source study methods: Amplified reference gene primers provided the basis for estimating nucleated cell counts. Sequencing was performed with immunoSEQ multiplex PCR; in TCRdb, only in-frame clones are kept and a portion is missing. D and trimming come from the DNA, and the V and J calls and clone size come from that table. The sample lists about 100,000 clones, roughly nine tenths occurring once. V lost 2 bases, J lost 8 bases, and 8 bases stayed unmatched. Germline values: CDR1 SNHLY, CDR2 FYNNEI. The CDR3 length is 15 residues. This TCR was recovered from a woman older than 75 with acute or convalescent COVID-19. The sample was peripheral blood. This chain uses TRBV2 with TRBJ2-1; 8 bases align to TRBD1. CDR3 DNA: TGTGCCAGCAGTGAACTCCAGGGGGCTGCGGATGAGCAGTTCTTC. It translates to CASSELQGAADEQFF.